One T cell receptor beta chain is described in this entry. These data come from a study of PD-1 blockade in classical Hodgkin lymphoma. Across the whole study: Every 2 weeks, patients got 3 mg/kg intravenous nivolumab.

The protocol was immunoSEQ multiplex PCR, while the TCRdb copy is restricted to in-frame clones and leaves out a portion. The table lists about 28,000 clones, around 77% of them singletons. In germline, CDR1 is MNHEY, CDR2 SMNVEV (reference sequence). The length of the CDR3 is 19 residues. V gave up 6 bases and J gave up 4 bases; unmatched junction bases: 12. Time point denoted: cycle 4 day 1 (C4D1), after less than 7 weeks of nivolumab. Each patient's relapse followed autologous stem cell transplantation, and brentuximab vedotin exposure varied. The chain has TRBV27 and TRBJ2-1; 16 bases line up with TRBD2. Sequences were derived from peripheral blood mononuclear cells (PBMCs), sampled before the fourth cycle of nivolumab. This TCR was sampled from a human donor with classical Hodgkin lymphoma. The CDR3 is CASRAAGGLAGGTYNEQFF. CDR3 nucleotide sequence: TGTGCCAGCAGGGCTGCAGGGGGACTAGCGGGAGGGACTTACAATGAGCAGTTCTTC.